The clone carrying this TCR beta chain showed up just a few times. This record comes from a study of molecular identifiers for immune sequencing clone quantification. TCRdb independently ran MiXCR on the PCR reads; one entry per CDR3 protein. The data show about 54,000 distinct CDR3 sequences, 20% to 25% seen once. This TCR came from a human donor in good health. Some libraries in this study had Jurkat cell RNA spiked in. The sequencing sample was made of naive CD8+ T cells from blood, with Jurkat cell RNA spiked in. Subset indicated: FACS-sorted CD8+CD4-CCR7+CD45RA+ naive T cells.

In DNA, the CDR3 is TGTGCCAGCAGGGGGGGACTTCCTGAAGCTTTCTTT. This gives the protein CASRGGLPEAFF. V is TRBV12-3 or TRBV12-4 and J is TRBJ1-1; TRBD1 is a possible D gene (5 bases). Trimming removed 6 bases from V and 6 bases from J, with 11 bases in between. The CDR3 is made up of 12 amino acids.